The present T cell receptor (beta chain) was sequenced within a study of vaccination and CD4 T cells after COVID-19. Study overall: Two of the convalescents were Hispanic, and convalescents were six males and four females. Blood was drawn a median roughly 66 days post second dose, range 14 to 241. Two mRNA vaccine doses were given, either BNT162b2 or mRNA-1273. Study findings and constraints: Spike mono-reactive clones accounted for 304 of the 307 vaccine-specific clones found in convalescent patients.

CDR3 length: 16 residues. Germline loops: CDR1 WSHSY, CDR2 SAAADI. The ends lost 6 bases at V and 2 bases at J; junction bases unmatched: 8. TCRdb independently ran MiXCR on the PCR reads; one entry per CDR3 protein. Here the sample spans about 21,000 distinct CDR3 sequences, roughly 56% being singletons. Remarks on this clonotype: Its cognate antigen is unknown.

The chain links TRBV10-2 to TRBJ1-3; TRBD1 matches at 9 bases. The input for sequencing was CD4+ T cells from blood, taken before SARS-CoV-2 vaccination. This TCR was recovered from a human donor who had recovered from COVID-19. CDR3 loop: CASRDWRQGAGNTIYF. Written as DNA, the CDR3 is TGCGCCAGCAGGGATTGGCGACAGGGGGCTGGAAACACCATATATTTT.